Listed below are T cell receptor beta chains from one sample, sequenced in a study of cytomegalovirus exposure and HLA in healthy donors. Sequenced by immunoSEQ multiplex PCR; TCRdb stores in-frame clones only, minus some. The sample contains about 160,000 clones, just under 80% of which appear only once. Sequencing was performed on PBMCs. The receptors were sampled from a woman aged 50 to 65 in good health and CMV-seronegative. The CDR3 runs from the conserved cysteine through the conserved F or W. D genes are given only for firm matches. Size tells how often a clone was seen (once, few, many) or the class of an expanded clone, and some rows leave it out.

clone_size: .
v_call: TRBV30
j_call: TRBJ1-6
d_call: .
cdr3_aa: CAGRGTSSYNSPLHF
cdr3_nt: TGTGCCGGACGGGGAACGAGCTCCTATAATTCACCCCTCCACTTT

clone_size: .
v_call: TRBV7-9
j_call: TRBJ2-2
d_call: TRBD2
cdr3_aa: CASSWASGETGELFF
cdr3_nt: TGTGCCAGCAGCTGGGCTAGCGGAGAGACCGGGGAGCTGTTTTTT

clone_size: .
v_call: TRBV5-1
j_call: TRBJ2-3
d_call: .
cdr3_aa: CASSPRTSTDTQYF
cdr3_nt: TGCGCCAGCAGCCCACGGACTAGCACAGATACGCAGTATTTT

clone_size: .
v_call: TRBV7-2
j_call: TRBJ2-4
d_call: .
cdr3_aa: CASSLGLETTAQYF
cdr3_nt: TGTGCCAGCAGCTTAGGGCTGGAGACGACCGCTCAGTACTTC

clone_size: .
v_call: TRBV27
j_call: TRBJ2-5
d_call: TRBD2
cdr3_aa: CASKLAGGWEETQYF
cdr3_nt: TGTGCCAGCAAACTAGCGGGAGGGTGGGAAGAGACCCAGTACTTC

clone_size: .
v_call: TRBV30
j_call: TRBJ1-4
d_call: .
cdr3_aa: CAWVQGSTNEKLFF
cdr3_nt: TGTGCCTGGGTACAGGGAAGCACTAATGAAAAACTGTTTTTT

clone_size: .
v_call: TRBV19
j_call: TRBJ2-1
d_call: .
cdr3_aa: CASSSRQAKRGQFF
cdr3_nt: TGTGCCAGTAGTTCCAGACAGGCAAAGAGGGGGCAGTTCTTC

clone_size: .
v_call: TRBV7-2
j_call: TRBJ2-5
d_call: TRBD2
cdr3_aa: CASGRGREETQYF
cdr3_nt: TGTGCCAGCGGAAGAGGGAGGGAAGAGACCCAGTACTTC

clone_size: once
v_call: TRBV7-6
j_call: TRBJ2-7
d_call: .
cdr3_aa: CASSLERTTGEQYF
cdr3_nt: TGTGCCAGCAGCTTAGAGCGCACCACGGGCGAGCAGTACTTC

clone_size: .
v_call: TRBV5-1
j_call: TRBJ2-2
d_call: .
cdr3_aa: CASSLEGGANTGELFF
cdr3_nt: TGCGCCAGCAGCTTGGAGGGGGGGGCGAACACCGGGGAGCTGTTTTTT

clone_size: .
v_call: TRBV4-1
j_call: TRBJ1-1
d_call: TRBD1
cdr3_aa: CASSHDAGTAGMMDTEAFF
cdr3_nt: TGCGCCAGCAGCCATGACGCCGGGACAGCAGGAATGATGGACACTGAAGCTTTCTTT

clone_size: .
v_call: TRBV28
j_call: TRBJ2-1
d_call: .
cdr3_aa: CASSLSTYSNEQFF
cdr3_nt: TGTGCCAGCAGTTTGTCCACTTACTCCAATGAGCAGTTCTTC

clone_size: .
v_call: TRBV4-3
j_call: TRBJ2-7
d_call: TRBD2
cdr3_aa: CASSQLSSGGYEQYF
cdr3_nt: TGCGCCAGCAGCCAGCTTTCTAGCGGCGGCTACGAGCAGTACTTC

clone_size: .
v_call: TRBV19
j_call: TRBJ2-3
d_call: TRBD2
cdr3_aa: CASSSLAGSTDTQYF
cdr3_nt: TGTGCCAGTAGTTCTCTAGCGGGGAGCACAGATACGCAGTATTTT

clone_size: .
v_call: TRBV28
j_call: TRBJ1-6
d_call: .
cdr3_aa: CASSLFSGTTGSPLHF
cdr3_nt: TGTGCCAGCAGTTTATTCTCAGGTACCACGGGGTCACCCCTCCACTTT

clone_size: .
v_call: TRBV6-5
j_call: TRBJ2-7
d_call: TRBD2
cdr3_aa: CASRPGTSNNEQYF
cdr3_nt: TGTGCCAGCAGACCCGGGACTAGCAACAACGAGCAGTACTTC

clone_size: .
v_call: TRBV2
j_call: TRBJ2-7
d_call: .
cdr3_aa: CASKHRATYEQYF
cdr3_nt: TGTGCCAGCAAACACAGGGCTACCTACGAGCAGTACTTC

clone_size: .
v_call: TRBV7-6
j_call: TRBJ1-4
d_call: .
cdr3_aa: CASSLLNEKLFF
cdr3_nt: TGTGCCAGCAGCTTACTAAATGAAAAACTGTTTTTT

clone_size: .
v_call: TRBV28
j_call: TRBJ2-7
d_call: TRBD1
cdr3_aa: CASRVQGLVVEQYF
cdr3_nt: TGTGCCAGCAGGGTACAGGGGTTGGTCGTCGAGCAGTACTTC

clone_size: .
v_call: TRBV15
j_call: TRBJ1-2
d_call: .
cdr3_aa: CATSMSHRADGYTF
cdr3_nt: TGTGCCACCAGCATGTCACACAGGGCGGATGGCTACACCTTC

clone_size: .
v_call: TRBV28
j_call: TRBJ1-5
d_call: .
cdr3_aa: CASSQDSSNQPQHF
cdr3_nt: TGTGCCAGCAGTCAAGACAGCAGCAATCAGCCCCAGCATTTT

clone_size: few
v_call: TRBV7-9
j_call: TRBJ1-1
d_call: .
cdr3_aa: CASSPEAFF
cdr3_nt: TGTGCCAGCAGCCCAGAAGCTTTCTTT

clone_size: few
v_call: TRBV4-1
j_call: TRBJ2-7
d_call: TRBD2
cdr3_aa: CASSPRDYSYEQYF
cdr3_nt: TGCGCCAGCAGTCCCCGGGACTACTCCTACGAGCAGTACTTC

clone_size: few
v_call: TRBV4-3
j_call: TRBJ2-2
d_call: .
cdr3_aa: CASSQEQGNTGELFF
cdr3_nt: TGCGCCAGCAGCCAAGAACAGGGGAACACCGGGGAGCTGTTTTTT

clone_size: .
v_call: TRBV7-2
j_call: TRBJ1-2
d_call: .
cdr3_aa: CASIIGPPRRGYTF
cdr3_nt: TGTGCCAGCATTATCGGACCTCCCCGGAGGGGCTACACCTTC

clone_size: few
v_call: TRBV28
j_call: TRBJ1-2
d_call: .
cdr3_aa: CASSLVLGGPNYGYTF
cdr3_nt: TGTGCCAGCAGTTTGGTACTAGGGGGTCCGAACTATGGCTACACCTTC

clone_size: .
v_call: TRBV30
j_call: TRBJ1-1
d_call: .
cdr3_aa: CAWSRAGFVAFF
cdr3_nt: TGTGCCTGGAGTCGGGCAGGGTTTGTAGCTTTCTTT